This is a list of T cell receptor beta chains from one sample in a study of beta chain features in type 1 diabetes. The table came from immunoSEQ multiplex PCR; TCRdb's copy has only in-frame clones and leaves some out. Here the sample spans over 120,000 clones, roughly a tenth being singletons. The specimen was naive CD4+ T cells from blood. Receptors originate from a man aged 18-30 years in good health. Both conserved end residues are part of each CDR3. Some rows have no size entry. The others give once, few or many, or a class for an expanded clone.

cdr3_length v_call clone_size cdr3_aa
15 TRBV4-1 few CASSQPRTGRGELFF
15 TRBV6-6 NA CASSIGRGIDQPQHF
15 TRBV7-9 many CASSYGQGQSEKLFF
12 TRBV4-1 many CASSQGPGGEFF
13 TRBV9 NA CASSVGRNTEAFF
15 TRBV6-5 NA CASSYSMTGLYGYTF
13 TRBV19 NA CASRGGKGDEQFF
15 TRBV27 NA CASMQGFPISYEQYF
12 TRBV2 NA CASNGGFGEQFF
15 TRBV5-1 few CASSLGGMGQETQYF
14 TRBV30 NA CASRLAGGQYTQYF
12 TRBV5-6 NA CASSRQDYGYTF
15 TRBV28 few CASRATGTSGYEQFF
13 TRBV7-9 few CASSLGQNYEQYF
16 TRBV25-1 NA CASSEPGQGRTGELFF
15 TRBV5-1 NA CASSFTGGKSYEQYF
14 TRBV11-3 NA CASSSGTPYNEQFF
15 TRBV28 NA CASSLSMGQGSPLHF
12 TRBV5-6 few CASSRQDYEQYF
15 TRBV11-2 few CASSGRQGKYNEQFF
15 TRBV11-1 many CASSLGESSYNEQFF
14 TRBV6-5 NA CASSYARRADTQYF